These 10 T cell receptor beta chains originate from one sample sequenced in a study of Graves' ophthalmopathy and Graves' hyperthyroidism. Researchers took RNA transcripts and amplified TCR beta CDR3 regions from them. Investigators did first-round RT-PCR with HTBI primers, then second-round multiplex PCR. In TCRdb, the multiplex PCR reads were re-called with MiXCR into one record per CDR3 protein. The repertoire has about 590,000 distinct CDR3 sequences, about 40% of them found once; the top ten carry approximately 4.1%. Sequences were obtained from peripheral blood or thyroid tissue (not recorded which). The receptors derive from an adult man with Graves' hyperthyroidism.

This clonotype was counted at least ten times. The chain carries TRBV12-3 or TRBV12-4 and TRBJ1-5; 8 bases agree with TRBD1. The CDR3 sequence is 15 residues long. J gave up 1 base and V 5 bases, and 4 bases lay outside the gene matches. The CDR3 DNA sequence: TGTGCCAGCAGTGCCCGGACAGGGAGCAATCAGCCCCAGCATTTT. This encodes CASSARTGSNQPQHF.

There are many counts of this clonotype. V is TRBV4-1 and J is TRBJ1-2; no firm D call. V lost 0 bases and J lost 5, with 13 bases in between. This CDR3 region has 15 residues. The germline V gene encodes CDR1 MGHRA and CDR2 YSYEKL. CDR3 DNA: TGCGCCAGCAGCCAAGATGTGAAGTGGGGATATGGCTACACCTTC. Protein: CASSQDVKWGYGYTF.

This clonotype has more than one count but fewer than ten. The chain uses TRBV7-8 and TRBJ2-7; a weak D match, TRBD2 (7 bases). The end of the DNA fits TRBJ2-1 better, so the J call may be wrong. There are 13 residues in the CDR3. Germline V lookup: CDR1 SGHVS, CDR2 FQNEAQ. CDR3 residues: CASSFWGGDEQFF. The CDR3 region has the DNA TGTGCCAGCAGCTTTTGGGGGGGCGATGAGCAGTTCTTC.

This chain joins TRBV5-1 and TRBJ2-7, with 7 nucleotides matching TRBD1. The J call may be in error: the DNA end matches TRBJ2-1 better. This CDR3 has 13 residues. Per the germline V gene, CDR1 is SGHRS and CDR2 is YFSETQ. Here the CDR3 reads CASSTDRNNEQFF. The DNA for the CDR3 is TGCGCCAGCAGCACGGACAGGAACAATGAGCAGTTCTTC.

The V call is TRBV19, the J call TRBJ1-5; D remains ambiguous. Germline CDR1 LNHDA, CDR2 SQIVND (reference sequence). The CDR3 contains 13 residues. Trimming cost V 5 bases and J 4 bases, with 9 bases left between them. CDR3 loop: CASSVGPNQPQHF. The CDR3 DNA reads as TGTGCCAGTAGTGTCGGGCCAAATCAGCCCCAGCATTTT.

The CDR3, as DNA: TGCAGTGCTAATGAAGACATCGCGTACGAGCAGTACTTC. Translating it yields CSANEDIAYEQYF. The chain couples TRBV20-1 to TRBJ2-7, with D uncertain. Germline loops: CDR1 DFQATT, CDR2 SNEGSKA (reference sequence). Trimming left V 4 bases short and J 4 bases short, with 14 bases between. The CDR3 sequence is 13 residues long.

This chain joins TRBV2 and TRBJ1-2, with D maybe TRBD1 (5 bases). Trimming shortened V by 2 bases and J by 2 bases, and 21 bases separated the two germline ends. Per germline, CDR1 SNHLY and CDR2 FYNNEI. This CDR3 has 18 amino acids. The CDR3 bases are TGTGCCAGCAGTGAAAAACGAGCGGTCGGGGCAGCGAACTATGGCTACACCTTC. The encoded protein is CASSEKRAVGAANYGYTF.

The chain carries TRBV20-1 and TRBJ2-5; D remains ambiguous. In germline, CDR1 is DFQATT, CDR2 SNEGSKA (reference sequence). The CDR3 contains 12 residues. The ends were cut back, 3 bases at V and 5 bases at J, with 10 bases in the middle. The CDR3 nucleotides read TGCAGTGCTAGTGCGGCCGGGGAGACCCAGTACTTC. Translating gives CSASAAGETQYF.

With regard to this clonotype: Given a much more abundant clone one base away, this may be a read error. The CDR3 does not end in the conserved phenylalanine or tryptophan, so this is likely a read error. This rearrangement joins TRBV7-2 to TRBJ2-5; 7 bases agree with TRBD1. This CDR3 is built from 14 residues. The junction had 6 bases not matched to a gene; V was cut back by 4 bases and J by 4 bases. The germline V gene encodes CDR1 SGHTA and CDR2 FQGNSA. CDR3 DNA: TGTGCCAGCAGCTCCGACAGGGAAGGAGAGACCCAGTACCTC. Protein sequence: CASSSDREGETQYL.

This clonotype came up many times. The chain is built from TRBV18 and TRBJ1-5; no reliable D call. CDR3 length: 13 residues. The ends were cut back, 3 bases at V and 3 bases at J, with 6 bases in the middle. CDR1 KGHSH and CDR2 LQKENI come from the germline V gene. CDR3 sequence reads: CASSPSPNQPQHF. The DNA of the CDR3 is TGTGCCAGCTCACCTAGCCCCAATCAGCCCCAGCATTTT.